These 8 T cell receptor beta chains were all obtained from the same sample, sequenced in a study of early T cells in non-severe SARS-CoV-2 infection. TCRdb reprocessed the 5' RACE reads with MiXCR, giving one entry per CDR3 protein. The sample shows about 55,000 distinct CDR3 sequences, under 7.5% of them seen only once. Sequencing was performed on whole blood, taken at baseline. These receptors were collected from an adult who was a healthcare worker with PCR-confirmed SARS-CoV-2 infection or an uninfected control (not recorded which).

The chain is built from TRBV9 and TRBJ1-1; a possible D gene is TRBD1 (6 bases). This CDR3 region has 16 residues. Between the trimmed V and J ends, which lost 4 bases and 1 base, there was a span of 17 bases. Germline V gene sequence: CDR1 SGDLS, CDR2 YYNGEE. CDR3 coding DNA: TGTGCCAGCAGCCCCGGTCTACAGGGTGCGAACACTGAAGCTTTCTTT. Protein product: CASSPGLQGANTEAFF.

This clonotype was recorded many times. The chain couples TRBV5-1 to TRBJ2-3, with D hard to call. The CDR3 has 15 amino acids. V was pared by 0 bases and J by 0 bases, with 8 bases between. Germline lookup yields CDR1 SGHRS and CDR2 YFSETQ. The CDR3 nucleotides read TGCGCCAGCAGCTTGGAGTCCAGGAGCACAGATACGCAGTATTTT. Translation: CASSLESRSTDTQYF.

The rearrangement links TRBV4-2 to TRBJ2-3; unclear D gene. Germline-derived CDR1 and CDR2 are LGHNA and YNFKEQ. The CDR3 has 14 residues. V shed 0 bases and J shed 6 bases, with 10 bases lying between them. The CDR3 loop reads CASSQDTLRDTQYF. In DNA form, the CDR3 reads TGTGCCAGCAGCCAAGATACCCTTAGGGATACGCAGTATTTT.

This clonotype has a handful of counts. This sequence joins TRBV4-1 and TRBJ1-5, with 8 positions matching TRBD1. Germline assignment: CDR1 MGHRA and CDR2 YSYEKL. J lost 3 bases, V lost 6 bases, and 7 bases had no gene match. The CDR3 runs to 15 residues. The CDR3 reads CASSRETGVNQPQHF. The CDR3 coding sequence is TGCGCCAGCAGTCGGGAGACAGGGGTCAATCAGCCCCAGCATTTT.

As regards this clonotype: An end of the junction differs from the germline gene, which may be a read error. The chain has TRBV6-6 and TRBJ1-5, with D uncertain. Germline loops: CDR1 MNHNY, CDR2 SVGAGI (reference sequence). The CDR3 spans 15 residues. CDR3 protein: CASRLTVYSNQPQHF. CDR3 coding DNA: TGTGCCAGCAGACTGACGGTGTATAGCAATCAACCCCAGCATTTT.

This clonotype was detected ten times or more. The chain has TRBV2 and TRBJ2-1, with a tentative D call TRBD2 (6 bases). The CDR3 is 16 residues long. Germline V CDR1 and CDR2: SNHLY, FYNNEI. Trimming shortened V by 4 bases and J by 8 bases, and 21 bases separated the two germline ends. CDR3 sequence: CASSVTGTAHDDEQFF. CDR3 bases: TGTGCCAGCAGTGTAACCGGGACTGCCCATGACGATGAGCAGTTCTTC.

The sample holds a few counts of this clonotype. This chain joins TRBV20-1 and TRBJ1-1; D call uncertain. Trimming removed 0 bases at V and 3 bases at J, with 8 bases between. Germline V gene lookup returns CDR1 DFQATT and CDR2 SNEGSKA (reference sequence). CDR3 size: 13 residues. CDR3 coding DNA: TGCAGTGCTAGAGATCCTACAGACACTGAAGCTTTCTTT. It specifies CSARDPTDTEAFF.

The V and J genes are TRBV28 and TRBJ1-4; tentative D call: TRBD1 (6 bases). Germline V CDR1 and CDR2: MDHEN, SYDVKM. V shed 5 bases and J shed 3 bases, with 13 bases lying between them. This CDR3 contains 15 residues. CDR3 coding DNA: TGTGCCAGCAGTGAGGGGGGGACGGCTAATGAAAAACTGTTTTTT. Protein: CASSEGGTANEKLFF. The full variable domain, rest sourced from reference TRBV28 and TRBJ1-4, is DVKVTQSSRYLVKRTGEKVFLECVQDMDHENMFWYRQDPGLGLRLIYFSYDVKMKEKGDIPEGYSVSREKKERFSLILESASTNQTSMYLCASSEGGTANEKLFFGSGTQLSVL.